Shown below are 24 T cell receptor beta chains from a single sample sequenced in a study of siplizumab effects on memory and regulatory T cells. The data were produced by immunoSEQ multiplex PCR, yet TCRdb's version contains in-frame clones alone and is incomplete. The sample records approximately 110,000 clones, approximately 94% being singletons. The material sequenced was CD4+ T cells sorted from blood. The receptors stem from a human donor in good health.

The chain is built from TRBV27 and TRBJ2-3; TRBD2 matches at 10 bases. The germline V gene has CDR1 MNHEY and CDR2 SMNVEV (reference sequence). The V and J ends lost 4 bases and 7 bases, in that order; junction bases with no gene match: 8. The length of the CDR3 is 15 residues. The CDR3 spells CASSSGSGGANTQYF. The CDR3 nucleotides read TGTGCCAGCAGTTCCGGAAGCGGGGGGGCAAATACGCAGTATTTT.

The chain joins TRBV6-4 to TRBJ2-7, with 8 bases lining up with TRBD1. This CDR3 comprises 16 residues. CDR1 is MRHNA, CDR2 SNTAGT, per germline. The V gene end was trimmed by 0 bases and the J gene end by 2 bases; junction bases not matched to a gene: 6. CDR3 coding DNA: TGTGCCAGCAGTGACTCTTTACCGGACAGGGCCTACGAGCAGTACTTC. It encodes CASSDSLPDRAYEQYF.

The chain joins TRBV9 to TRBJ2-1; 8 nucleotides align to TRBD2. V shed 3 bases, J shed 9 bases, and the junction held 11 bases outside the gene matches. CDR1 and CDR2 from the germline V gene are SGDLS and YYNGEE. This CDR3 spans 15 amino acids. This CDR3 reads CASSEQTSAKGEQFF. The CDR3 coding sequence is TGTGCCAGCAGCGAGCAGACTAGCGCAAAAGGTGAGCAGTTCTTC.

This chain connects TRBV18 to TRBJ2-7; 7 bases agree with TRBD1. J gave up 5 bases and V 3 bases, and 7 bases lay outside the gene matches. CDR1 is KGHSH and CDR2 is LQKENI in the germline V gene. The CDR3 contains 14 residues. In DNA form, the CDR3 reads TGTGCCAGCTCACCTGGGACAGTGAGGGACGAGCAGTACTTC. Its translation: CASSPGTVRDEQYF.

V is TRBV28 and J is TRBJ1-2; D is perhaps TRBD1 (5 bases). Between the trimmed V and J ends, which lost 10 bases and 1 base, there was a span of 16 bases. Germline V gives CDR1 MDHEN, CDR2 SYDVKM. This CDR3 contains 14 residues. The CDR3 spells CATREGISNYGYTF. The CDR3, as DNA: TGTGCCACCCGGGAGGGGATTAGTAACTATGGCTACACCTTC.

The V call is TRBV30, the J call TRBJ1-1, with 10 bases fitting TRBD1. CDR1 and CDR2 (germline): GTSNPN, SVGIG (reference sequence). This CDR3 region has 14 residues. V lost 2 bases to trimming and J lost 4 bases; unmatched junction nucleotides: 4. DNA for the CDR3: TGTGCCTGGAGTTACGGGACAGGGGTCACTGAAGCTTTCTTT. The encoded protein is CAWSYGTGVTEAFF.

The J gene is TRBJ1-3, the V gene TRBV6-1; the D is unclear. The V gene lost 2 bases and the J gene lost 4 bases, with 12 bases spanning the gap. Germline V gene lookup returns CDR1 MNHNS and CDR2 SASEGT. The CDR3 contains 15 residues. The CDR3 here is CASSETNTGGNTIYF. The CDR3 bases are TGTGCCAGCAGTGAAACTAACACCGGCGGAAACACCATATATTTT.

This sequence joins TRBV7-2 and TRBJ2-2; TRBD1 might be the D (5 bases). Germline lookup yields CDR1 SGHTA and CDR2 FQGNSA. The CDR3 totals 13 residues. Trimming removed 5 bases at V and 4 bases at J, with 8 bases between. This chain's CDR3 is CASSRDSTGELFF. In DNA, the CDR3 is TGTGCCAGCAGCCGAGACAGCACCGGGGAGCTGTTTTTT.

This clone was recorded once. This sequence joins TRBV5-1 and TRBJ1-2; 7 bases fit TRBD1. V lost 0 bases and J lost 6; bases outside the gene matches: 8. Germline values: CDR1 SGHRS, CDR2 YFSETQ. The CDR3 has 15 residues. The chain's CDR3 is CASSLEGASDNGYTF. Here the CDR3 DNA reads TGCGCCAGCAGCTTGGAGGGGGCGTCGGATAATGGCTACACCTTC.

The chain uses TRBV11-2 and TRBJ2-2, with TRBD1 identical over 7 bases. Per germline, CDR1 SGHAT and CDR2 FQNNGV. V lost 5 bases, J lost 6 bases, and 6 bases stayed unmatched. The CDR3 length is 14 residues. CDR3 protein: CASSPLTGAGELFF. Written as DNA, the CDR3 is TGTGCCAGCAGCCCTCTCACAGGGGCCGGGGAGCTGTTTTTT.

The V gene is TRBV15, the J gene TRBJ2-3; D possibly corresponds to TRBD2 (7 bases). V was pared by 5 bases and J by 4 bases, with 16 bases between. CDR1 is LNHNV and CDR2 is YYDKDF in the germline V gene (reference sequence). The CDR3 is 15 residues long. For the CDR3, the DNA is TGTGCCACCAGCGGTCGGGGGGCCGGGCCAGATACGCAGTATTTT. It codes for CATSGRGAGPDTQYF.

The CDR3 sequence: CASSLGQGVFETQYF. CDR3 DNA: TGTGCCAGCAGCCTAGGACAGGGGGTTTTCGAGACCCAGTACTTC. V is TRBV5-4 and J is TRBJ2-5; the match to TRBD1 covers 10 bases. This CDR3 has 15 residues. Germline V gene data show CDR1 as SGHNT and CDR2 as YYREEE (reference sequence). Losses at the gene ends were 4 bases for V and 5 bases for J; bases not matched to a gene: 8.

CDR3 in amino acids: CASSLGQEPYGYTF. The CDR3 bases are TGTGCCAGCAGCTTGGGCCAGGAGCCTTATGGCTACACCTTC. This chain joins TRBV5-6 and TRBJ1-2, with D unresolved. The CDR3 totals 14 residues. CDR1 is SGHDT, CDR2 YYEEEE, per germline. V was trimmed by 0 bases and J by 5 bases, leaving 11 bases between them.

The V gene is TRBV7-3, the J gene TRBJ1-2; unclear D gene. V lost 1 base and J lost 2, with 8 bases in between. The CDR3 sequence is 14 residues long. CDR1 is SGHTA, CDR2 FQGTGA, per germline. In DNA, the CDR3 is TGTGCCAGCAGCTTAAGTGCAGCAAACTATGGCTACACCTTC. It encodes CASSLSAANYGYTF.

The chain has TRBV5-1 and TRBJ2-3; D not resolved. The CDR3 runs 14 residues. The germline V gene encodes CDR1 SGHRS and CDR2 YFSETQ. V lost 7 bases and J 0 bases, leaving 12 bases between the germline ends. CDR3 DNA: TGCGCCAGCGCCCCACAGAGCAGCACAGATACGCAGTATTTT. Translated: CASAPQSSTDTQYF.

V gene TRBV7-3 combines with J gene TRBJ2-1; unclear D gene. The CDR3 consists of 15 residues. V dropped 4 bases and J dropped 1 base, with 11 bases sitting between them. The germline gives CDR1 SGHTA, CDR2 FQGTGA. DNA for the CDR3: TGTGCCAGCAGCTCCTCCCGGAGTTCCTACAATGAGCAGTTCTTC. It translates to CASSSSRSSYNEQFF.

This clone occurred once. The genes are TRBV27 and TRBJ1-1, with no clear D. V was shortened by 3 bases and J by 1 base, with 12 bases between the two germline ends. The CDR3 length is 15 residues. The germline CDR1 and CDR2 sequences are MNHEY and SMNVEV (reference sequence). In nucleotides, the CDR3 is TGTGCCAGCAGTTTCTTGGGCGTGGGGAACACTGAAGCTTTCTTT. It encodes CASSFLGVGNTEAFF.

V is TRBV28 and J is TRBJ1-1; no reliable D call. This CDR3 spans 16 amino acids. Trimming removed 4 bases at V and 0 bases at J, with 15 bases between. Germline V gene lookup returns CDR1 MDHEN and CDR2 SYDVKM. CDR3 DNA sequence: TGTGCCAGCAGTTCGCCCCGAGTCCGGTTGAACACTGAAGCTTTCTTT. It yields the protein CASSSPRVRLNTEAFF. The full variable domain, in which reference TRBV28 and TRBJ1-1 provide the parts outside the CDR3, is DVKVTQSSRYLVKRTGEKVFLECVQDMDHENMFWYRQDPGLGLRLIYFSYDVKMKEKGDIPEGYSVSREKKERFSLILESASTNQTSMYLCASSSPRVRLNTEAFFGQGTRLTVV.

V and J are TRBV11-3 and TRBJ2-1; maybe TRBD1 (6 bases). Germline CDR1 and CDR2: SGHNT and YENEEA. The CDR3 totals 14 residues. Deletions cut 7 bases from V and 7 bases from J, with 17 bases between. The CDR3 DNA reads TGTGCCAGCACCCCAGGGGAATTGCTGAATGAGCAGTTCTTC. Translation gives CASTPGELLNEQFF.

This clone was observed a handful of times. The chain links TRBV2 to TRBJ2-7, with 8 nucleotides matching TRBD2. This CDR3 is 13 amino acids long. Germline lookup yields CDR1 SNHLY and CDR2 FYNNEI. J lost 2 bases, V lost 7 bases, and 4 bases had no gene match. In nucleotides, the CDR3 is TGTGCCAGCAACATAGCGGGGCCCTACGAGCAGTACTTC. This gives the protein CASNIAGPYEQYF.

The J gene is TRBJ1-3, the V gene TRBV5-1, with D unclear. The CDR3 consists of 16 residues. The V gene's germline CDR1 is SGHRS and CDR2 YFSETQ. Trimming pared 0 bases from V and 3 bases from J, leaving 13 bases between. DNA of the CDR3: TGCGCCAGCAGCTTGGGGGCGGCGAGAAGTGGAAACACCATATATTTT. It yields the protein CASSLGAARSGNTIYF.

This clone was recorded only once. The V gene is TRBV6-4, the J gene TRBJ2-1, with 9 bases fitting TRBD1. V shed 2 bases and J 3 bases; nucleotides not matched to a gene: 8. Germline assignment: CDR1 MRHNA and CDR2 SNTAGT. There are 17 residues in the CDR3. The CDR3 loop is CASSDMGQGVFYNEQFF. The CDR3 DNA reads as TGTGCCAGCAGTGACATGGGACAGGGTGTCTTCTACAATGAGCAGTTCTTC.

The CDR3 DNA follows: TGTGCCAGCAGTCGGACACAGAACTATGGCTACACCTTC. Its protein is CASSRTQNYGYTF. The chain recombines TRBV2 with TRBJ1-2, with D tentatively TRBD1 (5 bases). CDR3 length equals 13 residues. Germline V lookup: CDR1 SNHLY, CDR2 FYNNEI. The V end lost 5 bases, the J end lost 2 bases, and 9 bases lay between the germline ends.

This clone is a singleton in its sample. The chain recombines TRBV5-1 with TRBJ1-2; 7 bases match TRBD1. This CDR3 comprises 16 residues. The V and J ends lost 4 bases and 4 bases, in that order; junction bases with no gene match: 13. Germline CDR1 and CDR2: SGHRS and YFSETQ. The CDR3 nucleotides are TGCGCCAGCAGCCAAGGGGGTCGGGAGGGGGCCTATGGCTACACCTTC. This sequence encodes CASSQGGREGAYGYTF.